This T cell receptor (beta chain) derives from a study of cytomegalovirus exposure and HLA in healthy donors. General study points: Later analysis identified a missense DCLRE1C variant that was linked to TCR beta V- and J-gene trimming.

13 Jbeta primers and 60 Vbeta primers were used for the PCR. Sequencing was performed with immunoSEQ multiplex PCR; in TCRdb, only in-frame clones are kept and a portion is missing. The table has about 170,000 clones, 65% to 85% seen once; the top ten hold just over 4.5%. As concerns this clone: Its antigen remains unknown.

The CDR3 loop spans 15 amino acids. Trimming cost V 5 bases and J 8 bases; bases outside gene matches: 11. Germline V gene sequence: CDR1 LNHDA, CDR2 SQIVND (reference sequence). The V gene is TRBV19, the J gene TRBJ1-4, with 7 bases fitting TRBD1. The source material was PBMCs. This receptor was obtained from a woman between 45 and 65 years old in good health and CMV-seropositive. The DNA of the CDR3 is TGTGCCAGTAGTTTCCAGACAGGGTCAAGCGAAAAACTGTTTTTT. Translation gives CASSFQTGSSEKLFF.